The clone carrying this T cell receptor (beta chain) appeared many times. The CDR3 totals 13 residues. Trimming cost V 7 bases and J 9 bases, with 16 bases left between them. Graves' hyperthyroidism was deemed stable given no ophthalmopathy progression within 18 months. The TCR beta CDR3 regions underwent amplification using RNA transcripts as the source. Using the HTBI primer set, a first-round RT-PCR was run on the TCR CDR3. TCRdb processed the multiplex PCR reads anew with MiXCR; each CDR3 protein has one entry. The repertoire holds around 500,000 distinct CDR3 sequences, with 14% as singletons. This specimen comes from a study of T cells in Graves' hyperthyroidism and ophthalmopathy.

Sequencing was performed on blood. The sequence was collected from a middle-aged woman with Graves' hyperthyroidism. This sequence joins TRBV12-3 or TRBV12-4 and TRBJ2-1, with D possibly TRBD2 on 6 matching bases. The CDR3 here is CASIGGRQAEQFF. The DNA for the CDR3 is TGTGCCAGCATCGGGGGACGTCAGGCTGAGCAGTTCTTC.